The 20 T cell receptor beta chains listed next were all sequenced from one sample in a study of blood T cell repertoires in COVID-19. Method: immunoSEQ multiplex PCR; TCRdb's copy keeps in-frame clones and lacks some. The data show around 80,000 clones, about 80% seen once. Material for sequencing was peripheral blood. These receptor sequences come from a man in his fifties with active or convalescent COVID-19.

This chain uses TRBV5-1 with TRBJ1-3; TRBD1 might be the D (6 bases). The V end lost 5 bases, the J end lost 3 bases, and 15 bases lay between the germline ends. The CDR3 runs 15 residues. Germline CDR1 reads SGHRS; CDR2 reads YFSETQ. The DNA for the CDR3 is TGCGCCAGCAGTTACGGAACAGGGAGTGGAAACACCATATATTTT. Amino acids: CASSYGTGSGNTIYF.

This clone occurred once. CDR3 sequence (DNA): TGTGCCAGCAGTCGTACAGGGATAGAGCAGTACTTC. This gives the protein CASSRTGIEQYF. The gene calls are TRBV11-2 and TRBJ2-7, with D perhaps TRBD1 (6 bases). V was pared by 6 bases and J by 7 bases, with 13 bases between. Germline V gives CDR1 SGHAT, CDR2 FQNNGV. This CDR3 has 12 residues.

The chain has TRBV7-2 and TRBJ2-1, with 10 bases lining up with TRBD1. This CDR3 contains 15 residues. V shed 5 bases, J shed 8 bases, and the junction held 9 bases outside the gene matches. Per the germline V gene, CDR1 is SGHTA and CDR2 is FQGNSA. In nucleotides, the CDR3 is TGTGCCAGCAGCGACCGGGACAGGGGAGCTCATGAGCAGTTCTTC. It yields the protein CASSDRDRGAHEQFF.

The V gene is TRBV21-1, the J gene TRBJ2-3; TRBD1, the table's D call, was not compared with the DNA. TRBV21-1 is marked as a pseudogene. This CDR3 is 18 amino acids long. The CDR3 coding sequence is TGTGCCAGCGGGCAAGCTTTCCGTCCCGGGACATCCCTAAATACGCAGTATTTT. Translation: CASGQAFRPGTSLNTQYF.

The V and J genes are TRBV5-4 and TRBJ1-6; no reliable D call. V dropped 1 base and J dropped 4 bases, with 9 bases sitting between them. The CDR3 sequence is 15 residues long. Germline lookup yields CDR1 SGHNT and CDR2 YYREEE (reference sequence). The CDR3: CASSLSLTYNSPLHF. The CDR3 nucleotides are TGTGCCAGCAGCTTGTCTCTAACTTATAATTCACCCCTCCACTTT.

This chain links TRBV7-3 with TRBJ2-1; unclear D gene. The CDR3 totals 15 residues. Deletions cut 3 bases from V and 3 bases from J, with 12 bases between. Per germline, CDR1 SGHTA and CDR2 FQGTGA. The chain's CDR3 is CASSLVAADYNEQFF. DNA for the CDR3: TGTGCCAGCAGCTTGGTTGCGGCGGACTACAATGAGCAGTTCTTC.

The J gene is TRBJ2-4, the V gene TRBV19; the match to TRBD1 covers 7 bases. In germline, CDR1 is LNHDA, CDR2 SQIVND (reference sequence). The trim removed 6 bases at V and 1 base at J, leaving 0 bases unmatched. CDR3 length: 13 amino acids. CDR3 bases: TGTGCCAGTAGGGGACAGGCCAAAAACATTCAGTACTTC. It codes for CASRGQAKNIQYF.

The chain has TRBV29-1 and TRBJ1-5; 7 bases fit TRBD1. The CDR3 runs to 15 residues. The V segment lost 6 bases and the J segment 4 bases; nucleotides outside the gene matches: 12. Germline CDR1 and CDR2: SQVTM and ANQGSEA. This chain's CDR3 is CSVFHPGQHNQPQHF. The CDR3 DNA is TGCAGCGTCTTTCACCCGGGACAGCATAATCAGCCCCAGCATTTT.

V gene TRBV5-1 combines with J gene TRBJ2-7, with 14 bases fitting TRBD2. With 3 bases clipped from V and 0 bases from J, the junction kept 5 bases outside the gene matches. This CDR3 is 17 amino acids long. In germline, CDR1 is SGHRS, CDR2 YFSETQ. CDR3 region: CASSSGLAGDYSYEQYF. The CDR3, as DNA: TGCGCCAGCAGCTCGGGACTAGCGGGGGACTACTCCTACGAGCAGTACTTC.

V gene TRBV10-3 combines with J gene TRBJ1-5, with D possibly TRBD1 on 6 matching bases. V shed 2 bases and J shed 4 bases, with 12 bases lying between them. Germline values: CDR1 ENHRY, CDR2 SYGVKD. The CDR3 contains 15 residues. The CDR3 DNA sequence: TGTGCCATCAGTGAGGGGGGGGGCTCGAATCAGCCCCAGCATTTT. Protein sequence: CAISEGGGSNQPQHF.

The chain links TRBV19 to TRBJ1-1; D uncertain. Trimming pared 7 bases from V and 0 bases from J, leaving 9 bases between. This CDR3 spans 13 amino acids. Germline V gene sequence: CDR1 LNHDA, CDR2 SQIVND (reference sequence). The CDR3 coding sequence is TGTGCCAGTAAGAGGATTATGAACACTGAAGCTTTCTTT. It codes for CASKRIMNTEAFF.

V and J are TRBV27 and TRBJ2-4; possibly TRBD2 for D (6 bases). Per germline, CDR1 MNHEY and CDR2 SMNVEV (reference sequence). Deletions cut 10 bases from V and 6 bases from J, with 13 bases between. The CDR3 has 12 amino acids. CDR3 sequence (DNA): TGTGCCACCTCGTTGGGGGGAAACATTCAGTACTTC. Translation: CATSLGGNIQYF.

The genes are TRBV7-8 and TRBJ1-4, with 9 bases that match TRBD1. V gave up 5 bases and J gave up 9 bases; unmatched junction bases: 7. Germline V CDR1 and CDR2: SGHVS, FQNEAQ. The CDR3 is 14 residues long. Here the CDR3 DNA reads TGTGCCAGCAGCCAGGGGGGGACAGGGCAAAAACTGTTTTTT. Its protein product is CASSQGGTGQKLFF.

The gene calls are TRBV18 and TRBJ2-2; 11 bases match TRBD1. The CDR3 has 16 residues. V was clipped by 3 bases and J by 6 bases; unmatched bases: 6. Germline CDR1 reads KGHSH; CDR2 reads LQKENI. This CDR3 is CASSPGPGQGAGELFF. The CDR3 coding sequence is TGTGCCAGCTCACCGGGACCGGGACAGGGGGCCGGGGAGCTGTTTTTT.

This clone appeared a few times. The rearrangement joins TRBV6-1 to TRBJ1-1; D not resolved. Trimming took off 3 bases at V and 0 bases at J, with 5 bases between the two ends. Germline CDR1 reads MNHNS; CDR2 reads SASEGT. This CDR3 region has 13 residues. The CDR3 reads CASSDQLNTEAFF. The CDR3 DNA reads TGTGCCAGCAGTGACCAATTGAACACTGAAGCTTTCTTT.

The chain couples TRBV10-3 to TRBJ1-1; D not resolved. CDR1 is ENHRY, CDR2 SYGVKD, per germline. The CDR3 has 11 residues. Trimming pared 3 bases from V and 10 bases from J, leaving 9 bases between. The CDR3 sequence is CAISEEGVAFF. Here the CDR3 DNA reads TGTGCCATCAGTGAAGAGGGAGTAGCTTTCTTT.

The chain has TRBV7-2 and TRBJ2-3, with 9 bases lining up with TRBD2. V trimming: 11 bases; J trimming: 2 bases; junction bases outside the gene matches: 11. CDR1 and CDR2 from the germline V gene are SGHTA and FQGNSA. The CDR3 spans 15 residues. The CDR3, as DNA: TGTGCCGCCCAGGGCAGCGGGGGGTCCACAGATACGCAGTATTTT. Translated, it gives CAAQGSGGSTDTQYF.

In nucleotides, the CDR3 is TGCGCCAGCAGCTTGGAGGAGCGGGGGAGCACAGATACGCAGTATTTT. Translation: CASSLEERGSTDTQYF. The chain carries TRBV5-1 and TRBJ2-3; TRBD2 agrees at 8 bases. The CDR3 is 16 amino acids. Germline CDR1 and CDR2: SGHRS and YFSETQ. The ends lost 0 bases at V and 0 bases at J; junction bases unmatched: 3.

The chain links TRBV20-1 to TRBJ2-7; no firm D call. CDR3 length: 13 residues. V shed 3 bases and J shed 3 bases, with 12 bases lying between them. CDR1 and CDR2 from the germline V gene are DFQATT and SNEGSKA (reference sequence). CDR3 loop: CSASPLTGYEQYF. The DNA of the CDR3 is TGCAGTGCTAGTCCACTCACCGGCTACGAGCAGTACTTC.

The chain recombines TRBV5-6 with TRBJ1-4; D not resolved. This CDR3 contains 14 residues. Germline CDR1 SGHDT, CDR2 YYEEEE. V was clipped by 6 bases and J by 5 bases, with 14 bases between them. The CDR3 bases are TGTGCCAGCACCCGGACGGCGGGAAATGAAAAACTGTTTTTT. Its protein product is CASTRTAGNEKLFF.